These T cell receptor beta chains were read from a single sample in a study of shared clonotypes between healthy human individuals. Profiled with immunoSEQ multiplex PCR; TCRdb holds only in-frame clones, not every one. The repertoire holds 950,000 to 1,300,000 clones, with 70% to 80% as singletons. Input material: memory CD4+ T cells sorted from blood. Every receptor here comes from a man between 18 and 35 years old in good health. The CDR3 runs from the conserved cysteine through the conserved F or W. Size is stated for part of the rows, as once, few or many counts, or as a class when the clone is expanded.

J gene,clone size,V gene,CDR3 protein
TRBJ2-5,few,TRBV19,CASRFQETQYF
TRBJ2-1,NA,TRBV20-1,CSARQDEQFF
TRBJ1-6,NA,TRBV27,CASSSQNNSPLHF
TRBJ2-1,NA,TRBV14,CASSQVGTGRGGEQFF
TRBJ1-2,NA,TRBV4-2,CASSQGQGSDGYTF
TRBJ2-7,NA,TRBV7-3,CASSLHPGNYEQYF
TRBJ2-3,NA,TRBV5-1,CASSPWGTGSTDTQYF
TRBJ2-7,few,TRBV4-2,CASSQERDSKQYF
TRBJ2-6,NA,TRBV5-4,CASSFGQSGANVLTF
TRBJ2-7,NA,TRBV7-9,CASSYYRGSSYEQYF
TRBJ2-7,few,TRBV18,CASTQPPAYEQYF
TRBJ1-1,many,TRBV7-9,CASSYGQGKPEAFF
TRBJ2-1,once,TRBV19,CAGGRWNEQFF
TRBJ2-5,NA,TRBV25-1,CASSPLTGVRTQYF
NA,NA,TRBV23-1,CASSPPREAGYEQYF
TRBJ2-2,many,TRBV10-3,CAISDGPGELFF
TRBJ2-3,NA,TRBV13,CASSLGAGGPRPVFTDTQYF
TRBJ2-5,few,TRBV5-1,CASRAEETQYF
TRBJ1-6,NA,TRBV5-4,CASSSDRGAGSPLHF
TRBJ1-1,NA,TRBV5-1,CASSPDRVGGTEAFF
TRBJ2-1,NA,TRBV5-6,CASKPRTGGSDEQFF
TRBJ2-5,NA,TRBV28,CASRQGGAETQYF
TRBJ2-5,NA,TRBV30,CAWTSGQETQYF
TRBJ2-1,once,TRBV4-3,CASSQTQGFGHNEQFF
TRBJ2-2,NA,TRBV5-6,CASSLSTGELFF
TRBJ2-2,few,TRBV7-2,CASSIQGFDTGELFF
TRBJ2-1,NA,TRBV9,CASSVGASGSSDEQFF
NA,NA,TRBV7-9,CASSPWDSYEQYF
TRBJ2-3,NA,TRBV15,CATSRERTDTQYF